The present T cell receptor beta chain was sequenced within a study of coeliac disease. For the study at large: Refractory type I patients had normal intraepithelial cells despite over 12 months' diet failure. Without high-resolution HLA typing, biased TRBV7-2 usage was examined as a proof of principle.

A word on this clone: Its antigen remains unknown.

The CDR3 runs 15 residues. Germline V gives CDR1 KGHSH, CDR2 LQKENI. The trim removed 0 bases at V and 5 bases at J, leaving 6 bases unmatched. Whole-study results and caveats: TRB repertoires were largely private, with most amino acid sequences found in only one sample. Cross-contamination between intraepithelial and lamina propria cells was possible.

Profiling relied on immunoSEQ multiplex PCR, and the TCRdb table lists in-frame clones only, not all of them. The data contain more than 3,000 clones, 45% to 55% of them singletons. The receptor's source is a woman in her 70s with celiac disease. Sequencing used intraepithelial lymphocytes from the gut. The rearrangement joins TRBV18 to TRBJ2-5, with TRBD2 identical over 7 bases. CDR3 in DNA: TGTGCCAGCTCACCACCGGGGCTGGGAGGGGAGACCCAGTACTTC. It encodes CASSPPGLGGETQYF.